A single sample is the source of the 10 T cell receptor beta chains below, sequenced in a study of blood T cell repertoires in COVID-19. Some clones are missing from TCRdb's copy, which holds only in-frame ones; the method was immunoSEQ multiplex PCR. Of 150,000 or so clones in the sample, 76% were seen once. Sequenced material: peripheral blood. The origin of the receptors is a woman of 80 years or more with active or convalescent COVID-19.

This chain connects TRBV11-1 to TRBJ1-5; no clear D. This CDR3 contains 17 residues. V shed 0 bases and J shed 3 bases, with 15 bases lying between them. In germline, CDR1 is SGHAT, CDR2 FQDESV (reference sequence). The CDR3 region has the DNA TGTGCCAGCAGCTTAGCCCGAACAGTCCCCGACAATCAGCCCCAGCATTTT. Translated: CASSLARTVPDNQPQHF.

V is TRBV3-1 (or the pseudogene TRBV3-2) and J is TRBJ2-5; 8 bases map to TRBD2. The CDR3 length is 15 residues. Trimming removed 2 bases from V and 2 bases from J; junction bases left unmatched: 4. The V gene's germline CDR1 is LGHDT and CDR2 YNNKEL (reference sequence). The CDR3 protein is CASSQREGPQETQYF. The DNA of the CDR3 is TGTGCCAGCAGCCAACGGGAGGGGCCTCAAGAGACCCAGTACTTC.

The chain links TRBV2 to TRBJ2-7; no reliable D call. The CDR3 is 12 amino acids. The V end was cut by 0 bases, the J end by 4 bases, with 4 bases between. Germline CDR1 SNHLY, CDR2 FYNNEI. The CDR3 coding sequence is TGTGCCAGCAGTGAAGCGAGGTACGAGCAGTACTTC. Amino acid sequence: CASSEARYEQYF.

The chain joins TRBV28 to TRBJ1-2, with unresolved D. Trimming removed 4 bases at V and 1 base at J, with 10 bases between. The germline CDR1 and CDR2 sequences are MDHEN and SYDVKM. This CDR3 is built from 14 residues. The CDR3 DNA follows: TGTGCCAGCAGTTCCGTGGGAGTTAACTATGGCTACACCTTC. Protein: CASSSVGVNYGYTF.

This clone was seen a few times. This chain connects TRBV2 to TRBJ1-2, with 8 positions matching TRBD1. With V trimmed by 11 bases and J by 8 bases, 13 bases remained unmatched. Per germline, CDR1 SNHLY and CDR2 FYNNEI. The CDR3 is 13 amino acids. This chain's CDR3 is CAGHRGTNEGYTF. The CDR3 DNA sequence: TGTGCCGGGCACAGGGGGACCAACGAAGGCTACACCTTC.

For the CDR3, the DNA is TGTGCCAGCAGCCGGACAGGGGAACGAGGCTACACCTTC. It specifies CASSRTGERGYTF. The chain joins TRBV3-1 (or the pseudogene TRBV3-2) to TRBJ1-2; 9 nucleotides agree with TRBD1. The ends lost 4 bases at V and 8 bases at J; junction bases unmatched: 5. The germline V gene encodes CDR1 LGHDT and CDR2 YNNKEL (reference sequence). This CDR3 has 13 residues.

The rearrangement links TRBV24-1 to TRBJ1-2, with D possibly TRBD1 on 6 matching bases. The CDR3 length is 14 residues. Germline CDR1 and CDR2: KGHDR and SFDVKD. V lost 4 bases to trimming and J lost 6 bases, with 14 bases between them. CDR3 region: CATSDLQGFDGYTF. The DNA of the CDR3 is TGTGCCACCAGTGACTTACAGGGCTTCGATGGCTACACCTTC.

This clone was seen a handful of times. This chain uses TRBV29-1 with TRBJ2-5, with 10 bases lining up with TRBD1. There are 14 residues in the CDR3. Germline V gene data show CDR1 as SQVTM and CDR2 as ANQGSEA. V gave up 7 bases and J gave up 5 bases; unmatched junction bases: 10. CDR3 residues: CSARDRGRAETQYF. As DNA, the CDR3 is TGCAGCGCCCGGGACAGGGGCCGTGCGGAGACCCAGTACTTC.

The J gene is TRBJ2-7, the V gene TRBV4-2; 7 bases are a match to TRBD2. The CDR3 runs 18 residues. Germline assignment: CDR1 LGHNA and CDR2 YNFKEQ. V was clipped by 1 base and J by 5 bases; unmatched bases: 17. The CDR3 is CASSQGPSTAGDLDEQYF. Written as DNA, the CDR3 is TGTGCCAGCAGCCAAGGACCCTCGACCGCGGGGGATCTGGACGAGCAGTACTTC.

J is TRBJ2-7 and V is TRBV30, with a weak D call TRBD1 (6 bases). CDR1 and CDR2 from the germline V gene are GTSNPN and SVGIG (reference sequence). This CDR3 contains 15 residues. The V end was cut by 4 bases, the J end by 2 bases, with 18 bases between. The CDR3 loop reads CAWTELGTPTYEQYF. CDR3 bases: TGTGCCTGGACCGAACTTGGGACACCGACCTACGAGCAGTACTTC.